These T cell receptor beta chains were read from a single sample in a study of CD8 T cells in Susac syndrome. TCRdb ran MiXCR on the immunoSEQ multiplex PCR reads and lists one entry per CDR3 protein. The repertoire holds about 250,000 distinct CDR3 sequences, with around 93% as singletons. Sequenced sample: CD4+ T cells from PBMCs. The receptors here all came from a human donor with multiple sclerosis. Each CDR3 is given with its conserved first and last residue. D genes are given only for firm matches. Clone size appears in some rows only: once, few, many, or a class for an expanded clone.

j_call,d_call,clone_size,v_call,cdr3_nt,cdr3_aa
TRBJ1-5,NA,once,TRBV12-3/TRBV12-4,TGTGCCAGCAGCCCCCAGATAGACAATCAGCCCCAGCATTTT,CASSPQIDNQPQHF
TRBJ1-2,NA,NA,TRBV7-8,TGTGCCAGCAGCTTAGCGCAGGGTGGCTATGGCTACACCTTC,CASSLAQGGYGYTF
TRBJ1-4,NA,NA,TRBV30,TGTGCCTGGAGTGTAGGGCAGGGTGAAAAACTGTTTTTT,CAWSVGQGEKLFF
TRBJ1-5,TRBD1,NA,TRBV19,TGTGCCAGTAGTGGGGACAGGGGTCAGCCCCAGCATTTT,CASSGDRGQPQHF
TRBJ1-4,NA,NA,TRBV7-3,TGTGCGCACGTTCCACTGGCTTTGCAAAAACTGTTTTTT,CAHVPLALQKLFF
TRBJ1-2,NA,few,TRBV6-5,TGTGCCAGCAGCCGGACAGCTGATTATGGCTACACCTTC,CASSRTADYGYTF
TRBJ1-1,NA,few,TRBV19,TGTGCCAGTAGTATGACCGGTAACACTGAAGCTTTCTTT,CASSMTGNTEAFF
TRBJ2-7,TRBD2,NA,TRBV4-1,TGCGCCAGCAGCCAAGTGGGGCGGGGGGATTACGAGCAGTACTTC,CASSQVGRGDYEQYF
TRBJ1-1,NA,NA,TRBV20-1,TGCAGTGCTAGTCCCGGCAGGGGAGAAGCTTTCTTT,CSASPGRGEAFF
TRBJ2-1,TRBD2,NA,TRBV24-1,TGTGCCACCAGTGCTTTGACTAGCGGGGGGGCCAATGAGCAGTTCTTC,CATSALTSGGANEQFF
TRBJ2-2,TRBD2,few,TRBV27,TGTGCCAGCAGTTTATCCCGGCTAGCGGCGAACACCGGGGAGCTGTTTTTT,CASSLSRLAANTGELFF
TRBJ2-1,NA,NA,TRBV6-5,TGTGCCAGCAGTTACTTGAATGAGCAGTTCTTC,CASSYLNEQFF
TRBJ1-1,NA,few,TRBV7-8,TGTGCCAGCTCGCTGGACACTGAAGCTTTCTTT,CASSLDTEAFF
TRBJ1-6,TRBD1,NA,TRBV12-3/TRBV12-4,TGTGCCAGCAGTTTAGCCCGGGGACAGGGGCATAATTCACCCCTCCACTTT,CASSLARGQGHNSPLHF
TRBJ1-1,NA,NA,TRBV5-1,TGCGCCAGCAGCTTGGAATTCATGAACACTGAAGCTTTCTTT,CASSLEFMNTEAFF
TRBJ1-2,NA,NA,TRBV27,TGTGCCAGCAGTAAACAGCTTTCCCCGCTAAACTATGGCTACACCTTC,CASSKQLSPLNYGYTF
TRBJ1-2,NA,NA,TRBV4-1,TGCGCCAGCAGCCAAGGAAGTGCCCGGGGCCACTATGGCTACACCTTC,CASSQGSARGHYGYTF
TRBJ1-2,NA,NA,TRBV5-6,TGTGCCAGCAGCTTGGGCTTGGGCTACACCTTC,CASSLGLGYTF
TRBJ2-5,NA,once,TRBV3-1,TGTGCCAGCAGCCTTCCCGGGCTCGGGGGCCAAGAGACCCAGTACTTC,CASSLPGLGGQETQYF
TRBJ2-3,TRBD2,NA,TRBV5-1,TGCGCCAGCAGCTGGGGGAGTGCTAGCGGGAGCACAGATACGCAGTATTTT,CASSWGSASGSTDTQYF
TRBJ1-2,NA,once,TRBV5-4,TGTGCCAGCAGGGGCCGGACACCCAAGGAGGGCTACACCTTC,CASRGRTPKEGYTF
TRBJ2-3,TRBD2,NA,TRBV5-6,TGTGCCAGCAGCTTGGGTCCTAGCGGGGGGGGCACAGATACGCAGTATTTT,CASSLGPSGGGTDTQYF
TRBJ2-1,NA,NA,TRBV12-3/TRBV12-4,TGTGCCAGCAGTTTCCTAGGCAGGGAGCCTGAGCAGTTCTTC,CASSFLGREPEQFF
TRBJ1-2,TRBD1,NA,TRBV6-5,TGTGCCAGCAGTTACTTCAGGGGGTATGGCTACACCTTC,CASSYFRGYGYTF
TRBJ2-2,TRBD1,once,TRBV30,TGTGCCTGGCGGGACAGGGGGCCCATAGCTACCACCGGGGAGCTGTTTTTT,CAWRDRGPIATTGELFF
TRBJ2-1,NA,NA,TRBV7-2,TGTGCCAGCAGCTTAAATCCGGAAAATGAGCAGTTCTTC,CASSLNPENEQFF
TRBJ1-1,NA,NA,TRBV29-1,TGCAGCGTTGTACAGATGAACACTGAAGCTTTCTTT,CSVVQMNTEAFF
TRBJ1-2,NA,once,TRBV27,TGTGCCAGCAGTTTATCGGCTGTTGGCGGCTACACCTTC,CASSLSAVGGYTF
TRBJ1-5,NA,NA,TRBV12-3/TRBV12-4,TGTGCCAGCAGCCCTGACAGGAGGGGACGACAGCCCCAGCATTTT,CASSPDRRGRQPQHF
TRBJ2-7,TRBD1,NA,TRBV18,TGTGCCAGCTCACTAGTACCGGGACAGGGGGCACACGAGCAGTACTTC,CASSLVPGQGAHEQYF
TRBJ2-1,NA,NA,TRBV3-1,TGTGCCAGCAGCCAAGGGGGAGGCCATAGAAACAATGAGCAGTTCTTC,CASSQGGGHRNNEQFF
TRBJ1-4,NA,NA,TRBV5-1,TGCGCCAGCAGCTTTGGACCGAGGGCGGACGAAAAACTGTTTTTT,CASSFGPRADEKLFF
TRBJ1-2,NA,once,TRBV12-3/TRBV12-4,TGTGCCAGCAGTTTTTGGAATGGCTACACCTTC,CASSFWNGYTF
TRBJ2-5,NA,NA,TRBV20-1,TGCAGTGCTAGAGTCGGAGGGCAGGAGACCCAGTACTTC,CSARVGGQETQYF
TRBJ2-2,TRBD1,NA,TRBV18,TGTGCCAGCTCACGGGACAGCAGCCTGAACACCGGGGAGCTGTTTTTT,CASSRDSSLNTGELFF